The 29 T cell receptor beta chains below all came from one sample that was sequenced in a study of cytomegalovirus exposure and HLA in healthy donors. Primers included in the PCR were 60 Vbeta and 13 Jbeta primers. Repertoires were generated with immunoSEQ multiplex PCR, while TCRdb's copy carries only in-frame clones and drops some. Here the sample table reports around 45,000 clones. Sequenced sample: PBMCs. These receptors originate from a woman aged 30 to 39 in good health and CMV-seronegative.

This chain uses TRBV28 with TRBJ1-1; D is possibly TRBD1 (5 bases). V lost 6 bases to trimming and J lost 7 bases, with 21 bases between them. The germline V gene has CDR1 MDHEN and CDR2 SYDVKM. The CDR3 sequence is 15 residues long. In DNA form, the CDR3 reads TGTGCCAGCAGGACCTTCGACAGCCCGATCGTTGAAGCTTTCTTT. This sequence encodes CASRTFDSPIVEAFF. The whole variable domain, remainder taken from reference TRBV28 and TRBJ1-1, is DVKVTQSSRYLVKRTGEKVFLECVQDMDHENMFWYRQDPGLGLRLIYFSYDVKMKEKGDIPEGYSVSREKKERFSLILESASTNQTSMYLCASRTFDSPIVEAFFGQGTRLTVV.

The chain has TRBV15 and TRBJ2-1; D unclear. From germline, CDR1 is LNHNV and CDR2 YYDKDF (reference sequence). With 1 base removed from V and 5 bases from J, the gap between germline ends came to 12 bases. The CDR3 is 15 amino acids. The CDR3 region is CATSRGRWWDNEQFF. The CDR3 DNA reads TGTGCCACCAGCAGAGGGCGGTGGTGGGACAATGAGCAGTTCTTC.

V and J are TRBV6-5 and TRBJ1-4; D gene ambiguous. Trimming took 4 bases from V and 4 from J, leaving 10 bases between them. This CDR3 has 14 residues. Germline V lookup: CDR1 MNHEY, CDR2 SVGAGI. Here the CDR3 DNA reads TGTGCCAGCAGTTCTACAGAGATTAATGAAAAACTGTTTTTT. It specifies CASSSTEINEKLFF.

The chain recombines TRBV6-1 with TRBJ2-7, with TRBD1 matching 12 bases. Per the germline V gene, CDR1 is MNHNS and CDR2 is SASEGT. The trim removed 9 bases at V and 5 bases at J, leaving 2 bases unmatched. CDR3 length equals 12 residues. The CDR3 region is CARGTGGDEQYF. CDR3 nucleotide sequence: TGTGCCAGAGGGACAGGGGGCGACGAGCAGTACTTC.

The chain is built from TRBV29-1 and TRBJ1-1; possible D gene TRBD1, 6 bases. V dropped 6 bases and J dropped 10 bases, with 15 bases sitting between them. The V gene's germline CDR1 is SQVTM and CDR2 ANQGSEA. This CDR3 is 11 amino acids long. The CDR3, as DNA: TGCAGCGTCCAAGGGGTAGGGGGAGCTTTCTTT. Translation: CSVQGVGGAFF.

To note about this clone: Other DNA sequences within the sample encode an identical CDR3. The J gene is TRBJ1-3, the V gene TRBV30; tentatively, D is TRBD1 (5 bases). V gave up 0 bases and J gave up 7 bases, with 13 bases separating them. Per the germline V gene, CDR1 is GTSNPN and CDR2 is SVGIG (reference sequence). The CDR3 spans 14 residues. The DNA for the CDR3 is TGTGCCTGGAGTGTAGGAGGGACCGGGAACACCATATATTTT. This codes for CAWSVGGTGNTIYF.

The chain employs TRBV9 and TRBJ1-1; no clear D gene. This CDR3 comprises 14 residues. In germline, CDR1 is SGDLS, CDR2 YYNGEE. V was shortened by 4 bases and J by 1 base, with 11 bases between the two germline ends. CDR3 sequence: CASSQVGANTEAFF. The CDR3 coding sequence is TGTGCCAGCAGCCAGGTCGGTGCGAACACTGAAGCTTTCTTT. Combining the CDR3 with reference TRBV9 and TRBJ1-1 gives the whole variable domain DSGVTQTPKHLITATGQRVTLRCSPRSGDLSVYWYQQSLDQGLQFLIQYYNGEERAKGNILERFSAQQFPDLHSELNLSSLELGDSALYFCASSQVGANTEAFFGQGTRLTVV.

The genes are TRBV18 and TRBJ1-2; 8 nucleotides match TRBD1. V was clipped by 5 bases and J by 7 bases; unmatched bases: 12. The CDR3 runs to 15 residues. CDR1 is KGHSH, CDR2 LQKENI, per germline. CDR3 sequence reads: CASSFGTDRGPGYTF. CDR3 nucleotides: TGTGCCAGCTCATTCGGGACCGACAGGGGTCCTGGCTACACCTTC.

The rearrangement joins TRBV28 to TRBJ2-3, with TRBD2 matching over 9 bases. CDR3 length equals 15 residues. Germline trimming cut 4 bases from V and 7 bases from J; bases unmatched to any gene: 9. CDR1 MDHEN and CDR2 SYDVKM come from the germline V gene. Here the CDR3 reads CASSYPPGLANTQYF. The CDR3, as DNA: TGTGCCAGCAGTTATCCCCCGGGACTAGCTAATACGCAGTATTTT.

This chain connects TRBV9 to TRBJ2-7; D is possibly TRBD2 (5 bases). This CDR3 spans 14 amino acids. Trimming took 4 bases from V and 6 from J, leaving 17 bases between them. Germline CDR1 SGDLS, CDR2 YYNGEE. The CDR3 sequence: CASSPGLGVLEQYF. CDR3 nucleotide sequence: TGTGCCAGCAGCCCTGGACTGGGCGTTCTCGAGCAGTACTTC. The full variable domain, completed using reference TRBV9 and TRBJ2-7, is DSGVTQTPKHLITATGQRVTLRCSPRSGDLSVYWYQQSLDQGLQFLIQYYNGEERAKGNILERFSAQQFPDLHSELNLSSLELGDSALYFCASSPGLGVLEQYFGPGTRLTVT.

The gene calls are TRBV7-2 and TRBJ2-2, with TRBD2 matching 11 bases. Germline CDR1 and CDR2: SGHTA and FQGNSA. J gave up 1 base and V 1 base, and 5 bases lay outside the gene matches. CDR3 length: 18 amino acids. The CDR3 is CASSLGLAGILNTGELFF. The DNA for the CDR3 is TGTGCCAGCAGCTTAGGACTAGCGGGGATATTGAACACCGGGGAGCTGTTTTTT.

The rearrangement uses TRBV4-1 and TRBJ2-5; D remains unclear. The V end lost 0 bases, the J end lost 0 bases, and 11 bases lay between the germline ends. CDR3 length: 16 residues. Germline V gene sequence: CDR1 MGHRA, CDR2 YSYEKL. For the CDR3, the DNA is TGCGCCAGCAGCCAAGATGTTTCCGGGTACCAAGAGACCCAGTACTTC. This translates into CASSQDVSGYQETQYF.

The chain is built from TRBV9 and TRBJ2-1; D gene ambiguous. V lost 0 bases to trimming and J lost 5 bases, with 9 bases between them. Germline CDR1 reads SGDLS; CDR2 reads YYNGEE. The CDR3 loop spans 14 amino acids. The CDR3 is CASSVGARNNEQFF. CDR3 in DNA: TGTGCCAGCAGCGTAGGAGCTAGAAACAATGAGCAGTTCTTC.

The chain carries TRBV18 and TRBJ2-1; TRBD2 aligns across 15 bases. From germline, CDR1 is KGHSH and CDR2 LQKENI. V dropped 3 bases and J dropped 0; count of bases not matched to a gene: 3. The length of the CDR3 is 18 residues. CDR3 sequence (DNA): TGTGCCAGCTCACCGGGGACTAGCGGGAGGAGCTCCTACAATGAGCAGTTCTTC. This encodes CASSPGTSGRSSYNEQFF.

The gene calls are TRBV27 and TRBJ2-7; TRBD2 might be the D (7 bases). Germline V gene lookup returns CDR1 MNHEY and CDR2 SMNVEV (reference sequence). Deletions cut 0 bases from V and 5 bases from J, with 14 bases between. The CDR3 is 15 residues long. The CDR3 nucleotides are TGTGCCAGCAGTTTATCGGTGGGAGGGGGGAACGAGCAGTACTTC. This gives the protein CASSLSVGGGNEQYF.

J is TRBJ2-7 and V is TRBV4-1; 8 bases agree with TRBD1. The CDR3 sequence is 15 residues long. CDR1 and CDR2 (germline): MGHRA, YSYEKL. Trimming took 3 bases from V and 1 from J; bases not matched to a gene: 5. The CDR3 region is CASSHGQGPSYEQYF. Written as DNA, the CDR3 is TGCGCCAGCAGCCATGGACAGGGACCTTCCTACGAGCAGTACTTC.

This chain connects TRBV10-3 to TRBJ2-7; 8 bases line up with TRBD2. Losses at the gene ends were 9 bases for V and 2 bases for J; bases not matched to a gene: 9. Germline CDR1 and CDR2: ENHRY and SYGVKD. The CDR3 contains 14 residues. The CDR3 here is CAIAGGDGAYEQYF. In DNA form, the CDR3 reads TGTGCCATTGCGGGGGGAGATGGTGCCTACGAGCAGTACTTC.

DNA of the CDR3: TGTGCCAGCTCGCTCTTCAGAGGGACCGGGGAGCTGTTTTTT. Translated: CASSLFRGTGELFF. The chain joins TRBV18 to TRBJ2-2, with a weak D call TRBD2 (5 bases). V shed 6 bases and J shed 5 bases, with 13 bases lying between them. There are 14 residues in the CDR3. CDR1 and CDR2 (germline): KGHSH, LQKENI.

The chain recombines TRBV6-6 with TRBJ1-5; 10 nucleotides agree with TRBD1. The length of the CDR3 is 15 residues. Losses at the gene ends were 2 bases for V and 7 bases for J; bases not matched to a gene: 5. Germline CDR1 is MNHNY and CDR2 is SVGAGI (reference sequence). Here the CDR3 DNA reads TGTGCCAGCAGTTACCATGGACAGGGGGGGCAGCCCCAGCATTTT. Protein product: CASSYHGQGGQPQHF.

J is TRBJ2-5 and V is TRBV7-3, with TRBD2 identical over 9 bases. There are 14 residues in the CDR3. With 3 bases clipped from V and 5 bases from J, the junction kept 4 bases outside the gene matches. In germline, CDR1 is SGHTA, CDR2 FQGTGA. Here the CDR3 reads CASSLAGGGETQYF. In DNA, the CDR3 is TGTGCCAGCAGCTTGGCGGGAGGGGGGGAGACCCAGTACTTC.

The V and J genes are TRBV30 and TRBJ2-2; D may be TRBD2 (6 bases). Germline CDR1 is GTSNPN and CDR2 is SVGIG (reference sequence). The germline V and J ends were trimmed by 1 base and 7 bases, with 19 bases remaining between them. This CDR3 has 16 residues. The CDR3 nucleotides are TGTGCCTGGAGTGCCCCCCTGCGGGGTAAAATCGGGGAGCTGTTTTTT. Translation: CAWSAPLRGKIGELFF. The whole variable domain, remainder taken from reference TRBV30 and TRBJ2-2, is SQTIHQWPATLVQPVGSPLSLECTVEGTSNPNLYWYRQAAGRGLQLLFYSVGIGQISSEVPQNLSASRPQDRQFILSSKKLLLSDSGFYLCAWSAPLRGKIGELFFGEGSRLTVL.

The V call is TRBV18, the J call TRBJ2-4, with TRBD2 as a possible D gene (7 bases). Trimming removed 0 bases from V and 7 bases from J, with 16 bases in between. The germline gives CDR1 KGHSH, CDR2 LQKENI. This CDR3 region has 16 residues. The CDR3 loop is CASSPPVRGPGNIQYF. Here the CDR3 DNA reads TGTGCCAGCTCACCACCTGTGCGGGGGCCTGGGAACATTCAGTACTTC. Supplemented by reference TRBV18 and TRBJ2-4, the full variable domain reads NAGVMQNPRHLVRRRGQEARLRCSPMKGHSHVYWYRQLPEEGLKFMVYLQKENIIDESGMPKERFSAEFPKEGPSILRIQQVVRGDSAAYFCASSPPVRGPGNIQYFGAGTRLSVL.

Details on this clone: The junction does not match germline at one end; this may be a read error. CDR3 nucleotides: TGTGCCGGGAGTGTACGGGAGGGTCCGAACACTGAAGCTTTCTTT. As protein: CAGSVREGPNTEAFF. The chain employs TRBV30 and TRBJ1-1; D gene unclear. This CDR3 is built from 15 residues. CDR1 GTSNPN and CDR2 SVGIG come from the germline V gene (reference sequence).

In the case of this clone: Since the CDR3 does not end with the conserved phenylalanine or tryptophan, this likely comes from a read error. It is unclear where the CDR3 begins or ends on the DNA, so no DNA is shown, and the CDR3 is as TCRdb lists it. The V gene is TRBV6-8, the J gene TRBJ1-1; the table gives TRBD1 as D, unverified against the DNA. The CDR3 length equals 16 residues, ends included. Per the germline V gene, CDR1 is MNHGY and CDR2 is SAAAGT. CDR3 protein: CASSYSVGGRDRGRLD.

The chain joins TRBV28 to TRBJ2-7; TRBD2 aligns across 8 bases. Germline V gene sequence: CDR1 MDHEN, CDR2 SYDVKM. The CDR3 runs to 15 residues. Trimming removed 6 bases from V and 7 bases from J; junction bases left unmatched: 14. The CDR3 is CASSPVEAGAREQYF. The CDR3 nucleotides read TGTGCCAGCAGCCCCGTCGAAGCGGGAGCAAGGGAGCAGTACTTC.

The chain couples TRBV27 to TRBJ1-4; 8 bases fit TRBD1. V trimming: 6 bases; J trimming: 7 bases; junction bases outside the gene matches: 7. In germline, CDR1 is MNHEY, CDR2 SMNVEV (reference sequence). The CDR3 runs to 14 residues. CDR3 amino acids: CASSRPGGGEKLFF. CDR3 nucleotide sequence: TGTGCCAGCAGCCGTCCAGGGGGCGGTGAAAAACTGTTTTTT.

The rearrangement uses TRBV30 and TRBJ2-7; 8 bases agree with TRBD2. The CDR3 totals 16 residues. Per germline, CDR1 GTSNPN and CDR2 SVGIG (reference sequence). The J segment lost 1 base and the V segment lost 4 bases, leaving 12 bases of the junction unmatched. CDR3 DNA sequence: TGTGCCTGGACGAGGACCCCGGGGACTAGGTCCTACGAGCAGTACTTC. Its protein is CAWTRTPGTRSYEQYF.

V usage is TRBV19 and J usage is TRBJ2-1; 9 bases match TRBD1. The CDR3 has 16 amino acids. Germline V gene lookup returns CDR1 LNHDA and CDR2 SQIVND (reference sequence). V gave up 3 bases and J gave up 9 bases; unmatched junction bases: 12. The CDR3 sequence: CASSIGGTGKRVEQFF. CDR3 sequence (DNA): TGTGCCAGTAGTATTGGTGGGACAGGGAAAAGGGTTGAGCAGTTCTTC.

The gene calls are TRBV9 and TRBJ2-1; tentative D call: TRBD1 (5 bases). The CDR3 covers 14 residues. Germline lookup yields CDR1 SGDLS and CDR2 YYNGEE. Trimming removed 0 bases from V and 9 bases from J, with 13 bases in between. CDR3 loop: CASSVEGLGGEQFF. The CDR3 nucleotides are TGTGCCAGCAGCGTAGAGGGGCTGGGTGGTGAGCAGTTCTTC.